This T cell receptor beta chain emerged from a study of metastatic and nonmetastatic thyroid tumors. Overall study: The study looked at repertoires side by side in blood and in tumor or nodule tissue from malignant and benign thyroid patients.

CDR1 is MNHNS and CDR2 is SASEGT in the germline V gene. Trimming at V came to 5 bases and at J to 0 bases, leaving 3 bases not matched to a gene. This CDR3 is built from 15 residues. This clone was observed many times. The antigen is not known. Notes on the study in general: For both blood and tumor, malignant thyroid tumors reportedly showed significantly higher TCR beta diversity than benign nodules did.

In the source study's methods: The authors used CDR3 differences across clinicopathological groups to build a distant-metastasis classifier for papillary thyroid cancer. MiXCR was used by TCRdb to re-call the PCR reads. For this entry, the V and J calls and clone size follow TCRdb and not the study's own pipeline. The data show about 92,000 clones, more than 13% seen once. Among the patients, none had received any treatment before thyroid surgery. This chain uses TRBV6-1 with TRBJ2-7; 11 bases agree with TRBD2. The sequenced sample was blood. The receptor comes from a female donor with papillary thyroid cancer or a benign thyroid nodule (not recorded which). Some clones in this sample may be carry-over from other donors' samples. The CDR3 DNA reads TGTGCCAGCAGTTTAGCGGGGGGGAGCTCCTACGAGCAGTACTTC. Amino acids: CASSLAGGSSYEQYF.